Here is one T cell receptor beta chain with its context. The sample belongs to a study of blood T cell repertoires in COVID-19. Across the study: From the United States, Italy and Spain came samples of acute and convalescent COVID-19. Sources were T cells, B-cell-depleted T cells, or PBMCs; the material itself was cDNA or gDNA.

This CDR3 spans 15 amino acids. V lost 5 bases, J lost 2 bases, and 9 bases stayed unmatched. Germline CDR1 reads LNHDA; CDR2 reads SQIVND (reference sequence). As handled by the study authors: From reference gene primer amplification, estimates of nucleated cell counts were derived. Only in-frame clones appear in the TCRdb table, and some are missing; sequencing was by immunoSEQ multiplex PCR. That table is the source of V, J and clone size, and D and trimming were worked out from the DNA. This table holds tens of thousands of clones, around three quarters found once. The sequence was obtained from a woman at least 80 years old with acute or convalescent COVID-19. The chain is built from TRBV19 and TRBJ2-7; 7 nucleotides match TRBD1. The specimen sequenced was peripheral blood. The CDR3 region has the DNA TGTGCCAGTAGTGACAAGGGACAGCCCCCCTACGAGCAGTACTTC. Its translation: CASSDKGQPPYEQYF.